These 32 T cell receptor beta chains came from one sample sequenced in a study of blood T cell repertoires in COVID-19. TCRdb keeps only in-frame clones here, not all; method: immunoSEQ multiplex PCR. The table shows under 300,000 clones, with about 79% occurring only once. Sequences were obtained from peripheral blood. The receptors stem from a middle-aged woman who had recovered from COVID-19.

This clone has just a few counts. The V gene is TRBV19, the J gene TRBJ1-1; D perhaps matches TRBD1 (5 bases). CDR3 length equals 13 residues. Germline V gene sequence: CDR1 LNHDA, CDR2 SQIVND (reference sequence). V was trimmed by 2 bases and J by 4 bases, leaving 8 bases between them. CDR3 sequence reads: CASSIRRGTEAFF. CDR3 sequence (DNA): TGTGCCAGTAGTATAAGAAGGGGCACTGAAGCTTTCTTT. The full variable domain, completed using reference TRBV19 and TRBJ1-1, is DGGITQSPKYLFRKEGQNVTLSCEQNLNHDAMYWYRQDPGQGLRLIYYSQIVNDFQKGDIAEGYSVSREKKESFPLTVTSAQKNPTAFYLCASSIRRGTEAFFGQGTRLTVV.

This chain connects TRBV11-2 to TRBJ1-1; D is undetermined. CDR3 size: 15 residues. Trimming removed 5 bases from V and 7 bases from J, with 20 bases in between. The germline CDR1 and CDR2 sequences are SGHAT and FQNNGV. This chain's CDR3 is CASSRGPARPSEAFF. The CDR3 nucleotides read TGTGCCAGCAGCCGAGGGCCCGCGCGACCGAGTGAAGCTTTCTTT.

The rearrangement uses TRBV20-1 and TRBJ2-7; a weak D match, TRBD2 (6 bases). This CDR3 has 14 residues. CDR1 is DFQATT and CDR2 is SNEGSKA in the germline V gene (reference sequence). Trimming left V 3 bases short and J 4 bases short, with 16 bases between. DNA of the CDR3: TGCAGTGCTAGTCCTAGCGAGGGGCTATACGAGCAGTACTTC. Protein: CSASPSEGLYEQYF.

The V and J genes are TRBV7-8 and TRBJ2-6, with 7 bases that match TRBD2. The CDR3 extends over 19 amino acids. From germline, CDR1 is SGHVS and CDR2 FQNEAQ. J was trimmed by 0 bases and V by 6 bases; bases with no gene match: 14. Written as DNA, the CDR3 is TGTGCCAGCAGTTTTCATCTCGGGGGGAAGAGCTCTGGGGCCAACGTCCTGACTTTC. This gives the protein CASSFHLGGKSSGANVLTF.

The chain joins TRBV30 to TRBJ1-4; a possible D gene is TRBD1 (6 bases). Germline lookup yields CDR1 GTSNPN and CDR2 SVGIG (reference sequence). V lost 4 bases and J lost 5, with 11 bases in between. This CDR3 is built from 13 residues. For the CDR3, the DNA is TGTGCCTGGAACGACAGGTCCAATGAAAAACTGTTTTTT. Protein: CAWNDRSNEKLFF.

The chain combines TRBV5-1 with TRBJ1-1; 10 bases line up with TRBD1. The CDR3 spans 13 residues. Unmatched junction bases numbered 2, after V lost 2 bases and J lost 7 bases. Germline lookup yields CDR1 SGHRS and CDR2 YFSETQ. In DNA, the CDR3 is TGCGCCAGCAGCTTTGGGGACAGGGGTGAAGCTTTCTTT. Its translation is CASSFGDRGEAFF.

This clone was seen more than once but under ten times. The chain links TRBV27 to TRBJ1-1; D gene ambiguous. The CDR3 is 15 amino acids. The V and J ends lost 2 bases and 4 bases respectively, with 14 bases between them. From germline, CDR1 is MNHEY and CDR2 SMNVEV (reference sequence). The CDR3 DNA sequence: TGTGCCAGCAGTTTACGTGGCAGTTTTATCACTGAAGCTTTCTTT. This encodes CASSLRGSFITEAFF.

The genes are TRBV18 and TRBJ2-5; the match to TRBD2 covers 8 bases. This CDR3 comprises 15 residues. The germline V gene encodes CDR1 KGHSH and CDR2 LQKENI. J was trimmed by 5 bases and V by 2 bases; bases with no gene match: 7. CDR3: CASSPGRGGGETQYF. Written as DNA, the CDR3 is TGTGCCAGCTCACCAGGTCGTGGCGGGGGGGAGACCCAGTACTTC.

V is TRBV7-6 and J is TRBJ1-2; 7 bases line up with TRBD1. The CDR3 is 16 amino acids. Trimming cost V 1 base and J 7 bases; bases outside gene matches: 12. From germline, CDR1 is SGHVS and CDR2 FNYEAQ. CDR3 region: CASSLGTGTGVSGYTF. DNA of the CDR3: TGTGCCAGCAGCTTAGGGACAGGCACGGGGGTTTCTGGCTACACCTTC.

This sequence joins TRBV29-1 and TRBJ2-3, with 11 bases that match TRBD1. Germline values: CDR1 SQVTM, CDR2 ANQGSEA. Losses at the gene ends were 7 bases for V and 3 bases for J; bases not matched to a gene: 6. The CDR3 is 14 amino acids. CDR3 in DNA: TGCAGCGCTACCGGGACAGGGGGGACAGATACGCAGTATTTT. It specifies CSATGTGGTDTQYF.

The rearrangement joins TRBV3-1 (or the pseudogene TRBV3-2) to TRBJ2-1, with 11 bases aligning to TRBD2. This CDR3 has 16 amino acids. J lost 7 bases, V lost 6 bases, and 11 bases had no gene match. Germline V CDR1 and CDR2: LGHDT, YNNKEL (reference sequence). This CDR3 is CASRLIAGGSGNEQFF. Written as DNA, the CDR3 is TGTGCCAGCAGACTTATAGCGGGGGGGTCGGGAAATGAGCAGTTCTTC.

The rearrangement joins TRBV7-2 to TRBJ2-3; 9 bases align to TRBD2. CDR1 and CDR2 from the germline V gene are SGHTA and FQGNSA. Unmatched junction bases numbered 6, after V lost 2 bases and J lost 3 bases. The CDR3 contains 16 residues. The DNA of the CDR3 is TGTGCCAGCAGCTTATATGGCGGGGGGGGTACAGATACGCAGTATTTT. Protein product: CASSLYGGGGTDTQYF.

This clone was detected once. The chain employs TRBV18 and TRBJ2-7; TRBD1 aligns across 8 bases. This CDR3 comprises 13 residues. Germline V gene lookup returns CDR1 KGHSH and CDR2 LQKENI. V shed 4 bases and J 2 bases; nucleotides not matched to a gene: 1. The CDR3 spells CASSLQGAYEQYF. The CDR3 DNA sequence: TGTGCCAGCTCACTACAGGGGGCCTACGAGCAGTACTTC.

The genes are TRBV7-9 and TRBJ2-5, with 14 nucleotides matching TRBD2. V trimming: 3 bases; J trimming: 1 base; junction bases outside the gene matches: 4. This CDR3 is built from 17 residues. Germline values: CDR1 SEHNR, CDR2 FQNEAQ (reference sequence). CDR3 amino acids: CASSFPTSGGGQETQYF. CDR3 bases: TGTGCCAGCAGCTTCCCGACTAGCGGGGGGGGCCAAGAGACCCAGTACTTC.

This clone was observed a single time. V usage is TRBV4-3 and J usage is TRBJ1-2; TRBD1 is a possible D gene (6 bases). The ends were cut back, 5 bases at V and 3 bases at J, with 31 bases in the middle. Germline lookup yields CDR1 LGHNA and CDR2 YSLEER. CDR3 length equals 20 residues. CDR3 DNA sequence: TGCGCCAGCAGCGGCCCCGGCCTCAGGGGAAAGTCAGAGAACTACTATGGCTACACCTTC. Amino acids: CASSGPGLRGKSENYYGYTF.

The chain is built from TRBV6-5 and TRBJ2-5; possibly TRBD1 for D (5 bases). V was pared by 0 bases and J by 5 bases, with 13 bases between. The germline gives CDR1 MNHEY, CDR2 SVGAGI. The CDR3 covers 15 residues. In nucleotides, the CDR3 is TGTGCCAGCAGTTACTCGGGCAGGGCTTATGAGACCCAGTACTTC. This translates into CASSYSGRAYETQYF.

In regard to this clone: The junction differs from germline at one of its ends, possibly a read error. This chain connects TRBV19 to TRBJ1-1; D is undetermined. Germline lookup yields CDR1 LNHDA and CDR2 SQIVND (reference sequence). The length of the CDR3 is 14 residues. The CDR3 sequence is CASSPETGNAEAFF. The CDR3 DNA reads TGTGCCAGTAGTCCAGAGACGGGGAACGCTGAAGCTTTCTTT.

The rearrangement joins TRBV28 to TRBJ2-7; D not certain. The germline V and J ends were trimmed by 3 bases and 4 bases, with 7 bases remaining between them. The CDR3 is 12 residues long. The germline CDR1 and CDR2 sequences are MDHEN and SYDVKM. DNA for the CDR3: TGTGCCAGCAGTTTGGTCTATTACGAGCAGTACTTC. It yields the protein CASSLVYYEQYF.

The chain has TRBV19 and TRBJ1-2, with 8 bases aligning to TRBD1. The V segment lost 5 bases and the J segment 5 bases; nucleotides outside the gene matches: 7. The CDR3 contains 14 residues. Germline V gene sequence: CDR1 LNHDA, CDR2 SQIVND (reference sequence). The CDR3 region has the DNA TGTGCCAGTAGTGCGACGACAGGGGTATATGGCTACACCTTC. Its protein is CASSATTGVYGYTF.

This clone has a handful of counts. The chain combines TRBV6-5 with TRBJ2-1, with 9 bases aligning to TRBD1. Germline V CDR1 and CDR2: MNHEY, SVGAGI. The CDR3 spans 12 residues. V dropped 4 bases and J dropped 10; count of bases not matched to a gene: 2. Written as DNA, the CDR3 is TGTGCCAGCAGTTCAACAGGGGGCGAGCAGTTCTTC. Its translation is CASSSTGGEQFF.

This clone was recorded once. This CDR3 reads CASSTGQGYTEAFF. DNA for the CDR3: TGCGCCAGCAGCACGGGACAGGGGTACACTGAAGCTTTCTTT. The chain employs TRBV5-1 and TRBJ1-1; 10 bases fit TRBD1. Trimming at V came to 4 bases and at J to 3 bases, leaving 3 bases not matched to a gene. In germline, CDR1 is SGHRS, CDR2 YFSETQ. This CDR3 is built from 14 residues.

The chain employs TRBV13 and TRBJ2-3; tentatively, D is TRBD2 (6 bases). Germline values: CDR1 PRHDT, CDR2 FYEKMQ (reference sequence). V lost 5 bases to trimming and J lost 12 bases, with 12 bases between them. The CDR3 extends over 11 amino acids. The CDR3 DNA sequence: TGTGCCAGCAGCGTCGGGACTTTCCAGTATTTT. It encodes CASSVGTFQYF.

CDR3 in amino acids: CASSREEFRVLGYTF. The CDR3 bases are TGTGCCAGCAGTAGGGAGGAATTCAGGGTTTTGGGCTACACCTTC. The chain combines TRBV28 with TRBJ1-2; perhaps TRBD1 as D (5 bases). V was shortened by 5 bases and J by 8 bases, with 21 bases between the two germline ends. CDR3 length equals 15 residues. Germline V gene lookup returns CDR1 MDHEN and CDR2 SYDVKM.

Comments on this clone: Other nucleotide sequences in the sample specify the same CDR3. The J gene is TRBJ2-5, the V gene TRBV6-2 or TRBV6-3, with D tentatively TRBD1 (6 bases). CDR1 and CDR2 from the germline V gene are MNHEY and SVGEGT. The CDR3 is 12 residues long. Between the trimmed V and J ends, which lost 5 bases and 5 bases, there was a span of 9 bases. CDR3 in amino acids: CASSHRAETQYF. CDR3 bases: TGTGCCAGCAGTCACAGGGCTGAGACCCAGTACTTC.

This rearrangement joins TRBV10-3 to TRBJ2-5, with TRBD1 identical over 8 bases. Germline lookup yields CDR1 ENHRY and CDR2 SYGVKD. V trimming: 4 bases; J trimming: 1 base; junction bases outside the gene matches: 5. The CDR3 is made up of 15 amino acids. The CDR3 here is CAISAGQGTQETQYF. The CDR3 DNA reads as TGTGCCATCAGTGCTGGACAGGGAACCCAAGAGACCCAGTACTTC.

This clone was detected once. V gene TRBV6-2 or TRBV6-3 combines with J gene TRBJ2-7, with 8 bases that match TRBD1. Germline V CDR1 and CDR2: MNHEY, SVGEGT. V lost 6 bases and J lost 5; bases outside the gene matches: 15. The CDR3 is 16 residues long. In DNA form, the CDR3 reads TGTGCCAGCAGCCCAAGTCGACAGGGGTCGTTGAACGAGCAGTACTTC. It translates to CASSPSRQGSLNEQYF.

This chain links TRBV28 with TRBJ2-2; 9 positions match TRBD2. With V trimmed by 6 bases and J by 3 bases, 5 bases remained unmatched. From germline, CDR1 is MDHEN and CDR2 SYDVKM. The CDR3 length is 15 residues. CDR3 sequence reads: CASSGTSLYTGELFF. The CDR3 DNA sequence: TGTGCCAGCAGCGGGACTAGCTTATACACCGGGGAGCTGTTTTTT.

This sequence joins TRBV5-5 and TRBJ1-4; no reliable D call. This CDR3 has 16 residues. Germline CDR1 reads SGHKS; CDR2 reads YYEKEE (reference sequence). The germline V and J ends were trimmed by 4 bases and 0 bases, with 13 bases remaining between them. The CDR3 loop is CASSRATSATNEKLFF. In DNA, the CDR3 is TGTGCCAGCAGCCGTGCGACTTCCGCAACTAATGAAAAACTGTTTTTT. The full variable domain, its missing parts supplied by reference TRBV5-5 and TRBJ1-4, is DAGVTQSPTHLIKTRGQQVTLRCSPISGHKSVSWYQQVLGQGPQFIFQYYEKEERGRGNFPDRFSARQFPNYSSELNVNALLLGDSALYLCASSRATSATNEKLFFGSGTQLSVL.

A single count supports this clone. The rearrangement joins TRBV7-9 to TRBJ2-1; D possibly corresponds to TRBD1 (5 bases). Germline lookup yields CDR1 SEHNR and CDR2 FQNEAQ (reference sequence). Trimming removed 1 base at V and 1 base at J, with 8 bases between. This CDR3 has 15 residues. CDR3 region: CASSLVDTSYNEQFF. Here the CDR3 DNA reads TGTGCCAGCAGCTTAGTGGACACTTCCTACAATGAGCAGTTCTTC.

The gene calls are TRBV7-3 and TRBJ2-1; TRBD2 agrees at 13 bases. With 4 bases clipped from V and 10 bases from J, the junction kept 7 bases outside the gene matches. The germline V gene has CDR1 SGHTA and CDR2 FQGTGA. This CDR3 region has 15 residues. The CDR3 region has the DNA TGTGCCAGCAGCTCGGGACTAGCGGGGAATGACGAGCAGTTCTTC. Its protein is CASSSGLAGNDEQFF.

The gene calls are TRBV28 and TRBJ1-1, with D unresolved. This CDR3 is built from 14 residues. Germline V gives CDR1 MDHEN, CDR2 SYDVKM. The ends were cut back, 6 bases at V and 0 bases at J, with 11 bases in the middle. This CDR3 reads CASSHPTMNTEAFF. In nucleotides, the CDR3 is TGTGCCAGCAGCCATCCTACGATGAACACTGAAGCTTTCTTT.

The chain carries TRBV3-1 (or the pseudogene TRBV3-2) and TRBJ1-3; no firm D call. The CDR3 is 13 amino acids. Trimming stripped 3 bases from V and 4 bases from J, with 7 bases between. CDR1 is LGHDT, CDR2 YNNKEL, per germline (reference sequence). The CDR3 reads CASSQGRGNTIYF. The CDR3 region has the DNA TGTGCCAGCAGCCAGGGGAGGGGAAACACCATATATTTT.